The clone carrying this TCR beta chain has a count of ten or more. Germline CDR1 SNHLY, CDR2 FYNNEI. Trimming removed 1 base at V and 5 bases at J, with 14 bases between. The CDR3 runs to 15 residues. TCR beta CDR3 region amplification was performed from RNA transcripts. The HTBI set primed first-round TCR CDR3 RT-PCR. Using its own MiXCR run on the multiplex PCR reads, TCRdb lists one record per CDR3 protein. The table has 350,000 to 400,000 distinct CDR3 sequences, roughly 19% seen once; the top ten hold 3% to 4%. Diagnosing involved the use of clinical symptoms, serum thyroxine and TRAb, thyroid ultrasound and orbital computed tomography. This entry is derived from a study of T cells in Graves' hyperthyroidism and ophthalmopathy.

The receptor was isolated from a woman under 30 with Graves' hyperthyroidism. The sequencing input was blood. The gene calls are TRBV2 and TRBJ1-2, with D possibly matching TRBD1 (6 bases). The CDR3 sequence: CASSEGGAGGYGYTF. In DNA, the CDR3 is TGTGCCAGCAGTGAAGGGGGGGCAGGCGGTTATGGCTACACCTTC.